The present T cell receptor (beta chain) was sequenced within a study of response to subunit inactivated influenza vaccine. Study outcomes and limitations: The authors proposed limited new T cell recruitment per seasonal influenza vaccination.

This clonotype was detected ten times or more. What it binds is not known. TCRdb ran MiXCR on the RT-PCR reads and lists one entry per CDR3 protein. The sample holds 700,000 to 800,000 distinct CDR3 sequences, less than 20% seen once. This CDR3 has 13 amino acids. CDR1 is SGHTA and CDR2 is FQGNSA in the germline V gene. Deletions cut 3 bases from V and 5 bases from J, with 8 bases between. This TCR came from a man between 45 and 60 years old who received an inactivated influenza vaccine. V gene TRBV7-2 combines with J gene TRBJ1-5, with D unresolved. Sequencing was performed on PBMCs from blood, taken more than 4 days after vaccination. The CDR3 reads CASSFRTDQPQHF. The CDR3 DNA sequence: TGTGCCAGCAGCTTCCGGACGGATCAGCCCCAGCATTTT.